The clone carrying this T cell receptor (beta chain) occurred many times. Its antigen is undetermined. The entry originates in a study of identical twins. TCRdb passed the 5' RACE reads through MiXCR, listing each CDR3 protein once. Here the sample spans a few hundred thousand distinct CDR3 sequences, more than 9% being singletons. Germline V gene sequence: CDR1 MNHEY, CDR2 SVGAGI. The CDR3 extends over 15 amino acids. The ends were cut back, 3 bases at V and 2 bases at J, with 13 bases in the middle. Study-wide results and caveats: Weaker excess sharing between twins was seen in beta out-of-frame sequences. Zero-insertion findings could be partly confounded by invariant cells (MAIT and iNKT cells).

These data are also associated with another study on yellow fever vaccine responses in identical twins.

This receptor was obtained from a woman younger than 30 in good health. The sequenced sample consisted of PBMCs. The J gene is TRBJ1-1, the V gene TRBV6-5; D gene ambiguous. The CDR3 is CASSYGGGINTEAFF. CDR3 nucleotide sequence: TGTGCCAGCAGTTATGGTGGAGGAATAAACACTGAAGCTTTCTTT.